The clone carrying this T cell receptor beta chain was picked up many times. Its antigen remains unknown. The data were obtained in a study of T cells in Graves' hyperthyroidism and ophthalmopathy. Findings and caveats of the study: The model's output predicted ophthalmopathy at a median of roughly 6 months prior to onset. Expanded thyroid clonotypes (above 0.001) were mostly also found in blood.

Ophthalmopathy cases met thresholds of Clinical Activity Score at least 3, NOSPECS grade at least 4 and duration under 3 months. Amplified TCR beta CDR3 regions came from RNA transcripts. The primer set for the first-round RT-PCR of the TCR CDR3 was HTBI. One entry per CDR3 protein results from TCRdb running MiXCR on the multiplex PCR reads. The table lists over 350,000 distinct CDR3 sequences, roughly 14% of them singletons. The sequencing sample was made of blood. The clonotype was recovered from a young man with Graves' ophthalmopathy.

CDR3 sequence (DNA): TGCAGTGCTAGGGGACAGGGGGCATGGTCCTACAATGAGCAGTTCTTC. Amino acids: CSARGQGAWSYNEQFF. This sequence joins TRBV20-1 and TRBJ2-1; TRBD1 aligns across 12 bases. The length of the CDR3 is 16 residues. V lost 3 bases and J lost 1; bases outside the gene matches: 4. CDR1 is DFQATT and CDR2 is SNEGSKA in the germline V gene (reference sequence).